The 10 T cell receptor beta chains in this list originate from one sample, sequenced in a study of blood T cells in healthy people across ages. Primers used in a second PCR of roughly 6 to 11 cycles were a sample-barcoded 5' primer and a J-beta primer mix. MiXCR, run by TCRdb on the 5' RACE reads, gives a single entry per CDR3 protein. This table holds 750,000 to 950,000 distinct CDR3 sequences, 29% found once. The same sample was also used in a study of T cells of mothers and their children.

The specimen sequenced was blood. These receptors were taken from a woman aged 40 to 49 in good health.

The genes are TRBV20-1 and TRBJ2-7, with unresolved D. This CDR3 is 13 amino acids long. V lost 7 bases and J lost 3, with 16 bases in between. Germline V lookup: CDR1 DFQATT, CDR2 SNEGSKA (reference sequence). In nucleotides, the CDR3 is TGCAGTGGCTCCGACGGGCCGCTCTACGAGCAGTACTTC. Protein sequence: CSGSDGPLYEQYF.

Only one count was recorded for this clonotype. This may be a read error: a much more frequent sequence differs by one nucleotide. The rearrangement joins TRBV7-2 to TRBJ1-2, with TRBD1 identical over 10 bases. The CDR3 is 17 amino acids. Germline V gives CDR1 SGHTA, CDR2 FQGNSA. CDR3 amino acids: CASSLRGTGAQSYGCTF. The CDR3 bases are TGTGCCAGCAGCTTACGGGGGACAGGGGCGCAGTCCTATGGCTGCACCTTC.

A note on this clonotype: This may be a read error: a much more frequent sequence differs by one nucleotide. The rearrangement joins TRBV29-1 to TRBJ2-1, with a tentative D call TRBD1 (7 bases). CDR3 length equals 16 residues. The V end lost 6 bases, the J end lost 10 bases, and 28 bases lay between the germline ends. Per germline, CDR1 SQVTM and CDR2 ANQGSEA. This CDR3 reads CSVGSWEDRRAYEQFF. CDR3 coding DNA: TGCAGCGTCGGTAGTTGGGAGGACAGGAGGGCCTACGAGCAGTTCTTC.

In its sample, this clonotype was seen many times. The chain uses TRBV28 and TRBJ2-7; D remains unclear. There are 13 residues in the CDR3. Germline CDR1 MDHEN, CDR2 SYDVKM. V lost 8 bases to trimming and J lost 1 base, with 12 bases between them. Written as DNA, the CDR3 is TGTGCCAGCCGTCGGACCATTTCCTACGAGCAGTACTTC. This translates into CASRRTISYEQYF.

The rearrangement joins TRBV6-5 to TRBJ2-3; TRBD2 is a possible D gene (6 bases). CDR3 length equals 16 residues. Trimming cost V 5 bases and J 6 bases, with 21 bases left between them. The germline V gene has CDR1 MNHEY and CDR2 SVGAGI. CDR3 amino acids: CASSPTGGWYMDTQYF. CDR3 sequence (DNA): TGTGCCAGCAGTCCCACTGGGGGGTGGTATATGGATACGCAGTATTTT.

This clonotype was seen a few times. The chain couples TRBV7-2 to TRBJ2-5, with TRBD1 as a possible D gene (6 bases). Trimming stripped 4 bases from V and 3 bases from J, with 12 bases between. The CDR3 spans 14 residues. Looked up from germline, CDR1 is SGHTA and CDR2 is FQGNSA. The CDR3 loop reads CASSSPRGKETQYF. CDR3 coding DNA: TGTGCCAGCAGCTCCCCGAGGGGGAAAGAGACCCAGTACTTC.

This clonotype was observed many times. The chain couples TRBV6-2 or TRBV6-3 to TRBJ1-2; D is uncertain. Per the germline V gene, CDR1 is MNHEY and CDR2 is SVGEGT. The CDR3 extends over 15 amino acids. The ends were cut back, 6 bases at V and 4 bases at J, with 18 bases in the middle. This chain's CDR3 is CASSSPSGRSYGYTF. CDR3 sequence (DNA): TGTGCCAGCAGCTCTCCCTCAGGTCGCAGCTATGGCTACACCTTC.

This clonotype was found a few times. DNA for the CDR3: TGTGCCAGCAGCCGGGGGGGTCTTGAAGCTTTCTTT. It specifies CASSRGGLEAFF. The chain employs TRBV14 and TRBJ1-1; D is possibly TRBD1 (5 bases). V was clipped by 4 bases and J by 7 bases, with 10 bases between them. Germline CDR1 is SGHDN and CDR2 is FVKESK. The CDR3 covers 12 residues.

The rearrangement links TRBV7-8 to TRBJ2-7, with a tentative D call TRBD1 (6 bases). The CDR3 length is 14 residues. The ends were cut back, 7 bases at V and 5 bases at J, with 18 bases in the middle. Germline lookup yields CDR1 SGHVS and CDR2 FQNEAQ. The CDR3 coding sequence is TGTGCCAGCACCGGGACACACACCTTCGACGAGCAGTACTTC. It codes for CASTGTHTFDEQYF.

V and J are TRBV5-6 and TRBJ2-5; weak D call: TRBD1 (6 bases). With 7 bases removed from V and 1 base from J, the gap between germline ends came to 14 bases. The CDR3 runs 14 residues. Germline CDR1 SGHDT, CDR2 YYEEEE. The CDR3 region is CASRGGVFQETQYF. For the CDR3, the DNA is TGTGCCAGCCGAGGGGGAGTGTTCCAAGAGACCCAGTACTTC.